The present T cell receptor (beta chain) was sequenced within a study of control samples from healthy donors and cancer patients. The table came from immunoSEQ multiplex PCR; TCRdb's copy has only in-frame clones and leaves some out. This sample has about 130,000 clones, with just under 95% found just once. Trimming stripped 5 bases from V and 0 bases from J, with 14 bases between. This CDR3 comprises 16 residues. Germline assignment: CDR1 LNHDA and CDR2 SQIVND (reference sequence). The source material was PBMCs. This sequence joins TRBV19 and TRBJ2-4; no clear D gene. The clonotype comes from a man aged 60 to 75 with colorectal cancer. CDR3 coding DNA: TGTGCCAGTAGTCCGTCGGCAGGCGTAGCCAAAAACATTCAGTACTTC. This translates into CASSPSAGVAKNIQYF.